This T cell receptor beta chain was recovered during a study of molecular identifiers for immune sequencing clone quantification. Study information: In replicates, RNA taken from approximately 22,000 or 94,000 naive CD8 cells was divided five ways, and four portions underwent sequencing.

Germline CDR1 and CDR2: SGHNT and YYREEE (reference sequence). The CDR3 loop spans 17 amino acids. V lost 4 bases to trimming and J lost 5 bases; unmatched junction nucleotides: 7. This clonotype appeared a few times. Using its own MiXCR run on the PCR reads, TCRdb lists one record per CDR3 protein. The repertoire holds approximately 550,000 distinct CDR3 sequences, with about 21% as singletons. This receptor was taken from a human donor in good health. Some libraries in this study had Jurkat cell RNA spiked in. Input material: naive CD8+ T cells from blood, with Jurkat cell RNA spiked in. As for subset: FACS-sorted CD8+CD4-CCR7+CD45RA+ naive T cells. V is TRBV5-4 and J is TRBJ2-3, with 16 bases fitting TRBD2. The CDR3 coding sequence is TGTGCCAGCAGCCCCGGGACTAGCGGGGGGGCCGGAGATACGCAGTATTTT. Amino acids: CASSPGTSGGAGDTQYF.